This record concerns one T cell receptor beta chain sequence. TCRdb's copy holds only in-frame clones and misses some; the assay was immunoSEQ multiplex PCR. The table records 150,000 to 200,000 clones, 70% to 90% of them present only once. These data originate in a study of blood T cell repertoires in COVID-19. The germline CDR1 and CDR2 sequences are MDHEN and SYDVKM. The CDR3 is 13 residues long. The V end was cut by 3 bases, the J end by 8 bases, with 11 bases between. This receptor was obtained from a man aged 35 to 55 with acute or convalescent COVID-19. Material for sequencing was peripheral blood. This chain connects TRBV28 to TRBJ1-3; no definite D call. The CDR3 region has the DNA TGTGCCAGCAGTTTCGGCGGGGAAGACACCATATATTTT. This translates into CASSFGGEDTIYF.